The 5 T cell receptor beta chains below all came from one sample that was sequenced in a study of blood T cell repertoires in COVID-19. Assay: immunoSEQ multiplex PCR; the TCRdb copy retains only in-frame clones and omits some. The table lists about 220,000 clones, 80% to 85% of them singletons, with roughly 5.1% in the top ten. The sequencing sample was made of peripheral blood. The receptors were sampled from a woman aged 70-85 years with COVID-19, enrolled during active disease.

The gene calls are TRBV19 and TRBJ2-1, with 9 nucleotides matching TRBD2. This CDR3 is built from 14 residues. Trimming took 3 bases from V and 9 from J; bases not matched to a gene: 6. CDR1 is LNHDA and CDR2 is SQIVND in the germline V gene (reference sequence). The CDR3 nucleotides are TGTGCCAGTAGTATTGGGACTAGCAAGTTTGAGCAGTTCTTC. Amino acid sequence: CASSIGTSKFEQFF.

The V call is TRBV7-2, the J call TRBJ2-5; 8 bases line up with TRBD2. The CDR3 extends over 14 amino acids. V shed 5 bases and J 5 bases; nucleotides not matched to a gene: 7. Germline CDR1 SGHTA, CDR2 FQGNSA. This CDR3 reads CASSLGLASETQYF. CDR3 sequence (DNA): TGTGCCAGCAGCCTAGGACTAGCATCCGAGACCCAGTACTTC.

The V and J genes are TRBV6-5 and TRBJ1-2, with TRBD1 identical over 9 bases. The CDR3 covers 14 residues. V trimming: 5 bases; J trimming: 2 bases; junction bases outside the gene matches: 3. The germline V gene encodes CDR1 MNHEY and CDR2 SVGAGI. In DNA, the CDR3 is TGTGCCAGCAGTACCGGGACAGGGAACTATGGCTACACCTTC. This gives the protein CASSTGTGNYGYTF.

This chain links TRBV7-2 with TRBJ2-3; TRBD2 matches at 8 bases. Germline lookup yields CDR1 SGHTA and CDR2 FQGNSA. The CDR3 contains 15 residues. With 6 bases clipped from V and 1 base from J, the junction kept 6 bases outside the gene matches. The CDR3 spells CASSRTSPRTDTQYF. The DNA of the CDR3 is TGTGCCAGCAGTAGGACTAGCCCACGCACAGATACGCAGTATTTT.

The chain joins TRBV15 to TRBJ2-1; 8 nucleotides align to TRBD2. The CDR3 length is 18 residues. Trimming removed 0 bases from V and 4 bases from J; junction bases left unmatched: 11. CDR1 is LNHNV and CDR2 is YYDKDF in the germline V gene (reference sequence). In DNA form, the CDR3 reads TGTGCCACCAGCAGAGAACGGGTAGCGGGGTTTTTTTACAATGAGCAGTTCTTC. Its translation: CATSRERVAGFFYNEQFF.